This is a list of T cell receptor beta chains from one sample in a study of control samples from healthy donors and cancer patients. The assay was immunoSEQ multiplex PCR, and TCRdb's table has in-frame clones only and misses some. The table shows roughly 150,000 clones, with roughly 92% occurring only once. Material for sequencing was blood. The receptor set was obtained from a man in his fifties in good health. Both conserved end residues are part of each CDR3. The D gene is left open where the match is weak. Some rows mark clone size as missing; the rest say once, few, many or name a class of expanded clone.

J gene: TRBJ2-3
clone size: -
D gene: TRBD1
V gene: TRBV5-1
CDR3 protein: CASSGTGQSSDTQYF
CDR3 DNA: TGCGCCAGCAGCGGAACGGGACAGTCCTCAGATACGCAGTATTTT

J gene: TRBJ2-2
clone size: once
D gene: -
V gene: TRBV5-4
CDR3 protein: CASSLQVPTGELFF
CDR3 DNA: TGTGCCAGCAGCTTGCAGGTACCCACCGGGGAGCTGTTTTTT

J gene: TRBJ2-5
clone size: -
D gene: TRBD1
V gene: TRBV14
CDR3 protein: CASSQGTGRQETQYF
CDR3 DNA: TGTGCCAGCAGCCAAGGGACAGGGAGGCAAGAGACCCAGTACTTC

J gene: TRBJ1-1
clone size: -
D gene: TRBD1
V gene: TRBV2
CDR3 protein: CASSRQGSMTEAFF
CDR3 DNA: TGTGCCAGCAGTCGACAGGGGAGTATGACTGAAGCTTTCTTT

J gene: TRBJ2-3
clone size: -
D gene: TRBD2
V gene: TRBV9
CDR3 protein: CASSVQPSGNADTQYF
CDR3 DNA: TGTGCCAGCAGCGTACAGCCTAGCGGGAACGCAGATACGCAGTATTTT

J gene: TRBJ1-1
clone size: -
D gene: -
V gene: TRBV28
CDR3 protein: CASSRPTVLGAFF
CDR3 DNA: TGTGCCAGCAGTCGGCCGACAGTTCTGGGGGCTTTCTTT

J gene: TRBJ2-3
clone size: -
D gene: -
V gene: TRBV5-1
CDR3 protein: CASSFKGSSTDTQYF
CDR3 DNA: TGCGCCAGCAGCTTTAAAGGGTCTAGCACAGATACGCAGTATTTT

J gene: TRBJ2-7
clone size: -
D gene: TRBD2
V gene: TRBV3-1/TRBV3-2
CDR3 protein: CASSQDVAGVHEQYF
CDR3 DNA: TGTGCCAGCAGCCAAGACGTAGCGGGAGTACACGAGCAGTACTTC

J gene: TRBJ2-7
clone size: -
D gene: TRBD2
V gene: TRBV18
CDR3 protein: CASSRGLEGLEQYF
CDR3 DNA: TGTGCCAGCTCACGGGGACTAGAGGGGCTCGAGCAGTACTTC

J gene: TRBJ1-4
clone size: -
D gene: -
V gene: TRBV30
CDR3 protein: CAWGGLPDEKLFF
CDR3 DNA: TGTGCCTGGGGGGGTTTGCCCGATGAAAAACTGTTTTTT

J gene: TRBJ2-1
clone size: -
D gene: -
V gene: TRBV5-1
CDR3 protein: CASTDQLPYNEQFF
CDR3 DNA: TGCGCCAGCACAGATCAGTTGCCATACAATGAGCAGTTCTTC

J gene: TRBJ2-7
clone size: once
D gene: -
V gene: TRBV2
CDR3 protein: CASSEEVEQYF
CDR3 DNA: TGTGCCAGCAGTGAAGAGGTAGAGCAGTACTTC

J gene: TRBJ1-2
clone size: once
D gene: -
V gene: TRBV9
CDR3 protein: CASSVDGGGYTF
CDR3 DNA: TGTGCCAGCAGCGTAGATGGAGGCGGCTACACCTTC

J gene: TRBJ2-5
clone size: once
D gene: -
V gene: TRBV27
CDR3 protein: CASSLSGAETQYF
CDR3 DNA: TGTGCCAGCAGTTTATCAGGCGCAGAGACCCAGTACTTC

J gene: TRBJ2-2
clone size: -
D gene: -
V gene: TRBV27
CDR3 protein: CASSLSRANSNTGELFF
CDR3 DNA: TGTGCCAGCAGTTTGTCCAGGGCCAACTCGAACACCGGGGAGCTGTTTTTT

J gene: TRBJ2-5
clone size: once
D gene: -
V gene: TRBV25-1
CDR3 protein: CASRVGILQETQYF
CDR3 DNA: TGTGCCAGCAGAGTCGGGATCCTGCAAGAGACCCAGTACTTC

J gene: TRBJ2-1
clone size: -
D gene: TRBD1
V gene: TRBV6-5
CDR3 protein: CASSSPQGVGNEQFF
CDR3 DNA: TGTGCCAGCAGCTCACCCCAGGGGGTGGGTAATGAGCAGTTCTTC

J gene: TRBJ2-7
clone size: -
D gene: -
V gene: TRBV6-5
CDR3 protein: CASSYSRDRTYEQYF
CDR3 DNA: TGTGCCAGCAGTTACTCGAGGGACCGGACCTACGAGCAGTACTTC

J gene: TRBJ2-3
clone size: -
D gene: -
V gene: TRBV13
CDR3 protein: CASRPTSTDTQYF
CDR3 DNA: TGTGCCAGCAGACCTACTAGCACAGATACGCAGTATTTT

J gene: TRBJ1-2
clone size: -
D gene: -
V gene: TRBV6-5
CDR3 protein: CASSQFQGSKYGYTF
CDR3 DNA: TGTGCCAGCAGTCAATTCCAGGGTTCGAAGTATGGCTACACCTTC

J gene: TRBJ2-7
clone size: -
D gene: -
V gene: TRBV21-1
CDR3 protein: CASSIGSGELVTYEQYF
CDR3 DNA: TGTGCCAGCAGCATTGGTAGCGGGGAACTCGTAACCTACGAGCAGTACTTC

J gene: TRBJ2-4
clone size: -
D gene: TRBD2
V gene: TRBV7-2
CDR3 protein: CASSSQAGVENIQYF
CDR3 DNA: TGTGCCAGCAGCTCCCAAGCGGGAGTCGAGAACATTCAGTACTTC

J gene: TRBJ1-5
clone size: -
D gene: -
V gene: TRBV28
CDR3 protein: CASSLAGFGLSNQPQHF
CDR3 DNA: TGTGCCAGCAGTTTAGCAGGGTTTGGCTTAAGCAATCAGCCCCAGCATTTT

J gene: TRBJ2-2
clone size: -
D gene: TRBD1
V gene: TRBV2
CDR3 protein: CASTGQVRTGELFF
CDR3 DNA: TGTGCCAGCACCGGACAGGTTCGGACCGGGGAGCTGTTTTTT

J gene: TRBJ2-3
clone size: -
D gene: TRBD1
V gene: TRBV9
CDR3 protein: CASSARTGGEADTQYF
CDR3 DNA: TGTGCCAGCAGCGCCCGGACAGGGGGCGAGGCAGATACGCAGTATTTT

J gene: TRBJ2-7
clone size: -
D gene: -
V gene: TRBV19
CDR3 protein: CARRDEGSYEQYF
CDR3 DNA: TGTGCCCGAAGGGATGAGGGTTCCTACGAGCAGTACTTC

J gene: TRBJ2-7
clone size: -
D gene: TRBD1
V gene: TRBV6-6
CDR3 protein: CASRGRQGAGEQYF
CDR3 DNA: TGTGCCAGCAGAGGTAGGCAGGGGGCAGGGGAGCAGTACTTC

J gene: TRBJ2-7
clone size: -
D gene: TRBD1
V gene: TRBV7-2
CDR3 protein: CASSFGTGVYEQYF
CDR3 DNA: TGTGCCAGCAGCTTCGGGACAGGGGTCTACGAGCAGTACTTC

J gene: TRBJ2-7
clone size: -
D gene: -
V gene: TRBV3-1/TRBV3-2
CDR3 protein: CASSQGPSKGYEQYF
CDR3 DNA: TGTGCCAGCAGCCAAGGCCCTAGTAAGGGCTACGAGCAGTACTTC

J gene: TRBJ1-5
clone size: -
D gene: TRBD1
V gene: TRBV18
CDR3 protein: CASSVSGGFEPQHF
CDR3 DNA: TGTGCCAGCTCTGTCTCAGGGGGCTTTGAGCCCCAGCATTTT

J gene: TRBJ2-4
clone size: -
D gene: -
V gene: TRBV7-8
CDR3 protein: CASSLLKGTAKNIQYF
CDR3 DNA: TGTGCCAGCAGCTTACTTAAGGGGACAGCCAAAAACATTCAGTACTTC

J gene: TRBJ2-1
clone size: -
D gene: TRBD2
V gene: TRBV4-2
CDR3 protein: CASSQEGGRAADEQFF
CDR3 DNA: TGTGCCAGCAGCCAAGAAGGCGGGAGGGCCGCGGATGAGCAGTTCTTC

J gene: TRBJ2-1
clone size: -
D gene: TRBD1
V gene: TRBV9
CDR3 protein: CASSVALQGNEQFF
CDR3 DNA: TGTGCCAGCAGCGTAGCCCTACAGGGGAATGAGCAGTTCTTC

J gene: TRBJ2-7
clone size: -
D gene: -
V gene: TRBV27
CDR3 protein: CASRMRWSSYEQYF
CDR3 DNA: TGTGCCTCCCGCATGAGATGGAGCTCCTACGAGCAGTACTTC

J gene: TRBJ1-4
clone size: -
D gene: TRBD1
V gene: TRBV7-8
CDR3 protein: CASSSNRGRDEKLFF
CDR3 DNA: TGTGCCAGCAGCTCAAACAGGGGTCGGGATGAAAAACTGTTTTTT

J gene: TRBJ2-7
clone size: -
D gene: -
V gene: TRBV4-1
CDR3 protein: CASSHPMAGSSYEQYF
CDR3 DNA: TGCGCCAGCAGCCACCCGATGGCAGGGAGCTCCTACGAGCAGTACTTC

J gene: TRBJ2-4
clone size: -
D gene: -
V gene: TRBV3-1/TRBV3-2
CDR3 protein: CASSLRALGAKNIQYF
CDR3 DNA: TGTGCCAGCAGCCTAAGGGCCCTAGGAGCCAAAAACATTCAGTACTTC

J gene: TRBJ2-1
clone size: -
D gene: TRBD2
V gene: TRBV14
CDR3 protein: CASSRGGLAGGRYNEQFF
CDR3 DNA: TGTGCCAGCAGCCGAGGGGGACTAGCGGGAGGCCGCTACAATGAGCAGTTCTTC

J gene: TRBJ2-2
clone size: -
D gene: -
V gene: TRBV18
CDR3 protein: CASSPTGLVPITGELFF
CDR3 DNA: TGTGCCAGCTCACCAACGGGTTTGGTACCGATCACCGGGGAGCTGTTTTTT

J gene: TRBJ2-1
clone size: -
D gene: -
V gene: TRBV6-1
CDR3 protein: CASSEQRLSYNEQFF
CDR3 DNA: TGTGCCAGCAGTGAGCAGCGGCTTTCCTACAATGAGCAGTTCTTC

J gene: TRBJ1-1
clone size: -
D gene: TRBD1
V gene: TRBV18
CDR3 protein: CASSPGQGGEAFF
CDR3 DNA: TGTGCCAGCTCACCCGGACAGGGCGGTGAAGCTTTCTTT

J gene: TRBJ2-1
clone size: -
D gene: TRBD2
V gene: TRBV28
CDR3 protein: CASLSLEGGSYNEQFF
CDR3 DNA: TGTGCCAGCCTTAGTTTGGAGGGAGGGAGCTACAATGAGCAGTTCTTC

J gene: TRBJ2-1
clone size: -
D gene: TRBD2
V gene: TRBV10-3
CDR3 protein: CAISAQDAGVYNEQFF
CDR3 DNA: TGTGCCATCAGTGCCCAAGATGCGGGAGTCTACAATGAGCAGTTCTTC

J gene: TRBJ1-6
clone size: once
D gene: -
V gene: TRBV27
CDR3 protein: CASSQGRDNSPLHF
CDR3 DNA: TGTGCCAGCAGCCAGGGCCGGGATAATTCACCCCTCCACTTT

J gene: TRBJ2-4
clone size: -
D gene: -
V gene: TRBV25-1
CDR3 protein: CASSASDGTGRLNIQYF
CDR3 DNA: TGTGCCAGCAGTGCCTCCGACGGGACGGGAAGACTAAACATTCAGTACTTC

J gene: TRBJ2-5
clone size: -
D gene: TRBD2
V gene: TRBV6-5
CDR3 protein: CASSYGLAGVKTQYF
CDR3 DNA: TGTGCCAGCAGTTACGGCCTAGCGGGAGTAAAGACCCAGTACTTC

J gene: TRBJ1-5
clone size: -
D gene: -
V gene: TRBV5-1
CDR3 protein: CASSFRAQHF
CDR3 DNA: TGCGCCAGCAGCTTCCGTGCCCAGCATTTT

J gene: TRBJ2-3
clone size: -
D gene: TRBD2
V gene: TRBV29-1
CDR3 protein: CSVEGTSGRTDTQYF
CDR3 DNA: TGCAGCGTTGAGGGGACTAGCGGGAGAACAGATACGCAGTATTTT

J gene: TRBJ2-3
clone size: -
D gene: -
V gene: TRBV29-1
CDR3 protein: CSVTKTNTDTQYF
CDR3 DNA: TGCAGCGTTACAAAGACTAACACAGATACGCAGTATTTT

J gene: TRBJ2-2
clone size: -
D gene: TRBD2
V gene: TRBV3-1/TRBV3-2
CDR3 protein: CASSRTSGNTGELFF
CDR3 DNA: TGTGCCAGCAGCCGGACTAGCGGGAACACCGGGGAGCTGTTTTTT

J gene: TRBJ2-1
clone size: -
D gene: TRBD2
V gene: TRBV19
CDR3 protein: CASSIKGLAGVHEQFF
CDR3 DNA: TGTGCCAGTAGTATTAAGGGACTAGCGGGAGTACATGAGCAGTTCTTC

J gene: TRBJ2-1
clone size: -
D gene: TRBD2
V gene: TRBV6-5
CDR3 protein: CASGLAGGANYEQFF
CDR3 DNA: TGTGCCAGCGGGCTAGCGGGAGGAGCAAACTATGAGCAGTTCTTC

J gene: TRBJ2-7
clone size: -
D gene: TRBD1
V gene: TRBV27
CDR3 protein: CASSLGTGYYEQYF
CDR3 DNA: TGTGCCAGCAGTTTGGGGACAGGGTACTACGAGCAGTACTTC

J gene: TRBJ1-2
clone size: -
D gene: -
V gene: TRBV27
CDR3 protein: CASSSRVNYGYTF
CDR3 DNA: TGTGCCAGCAGTTCCAGGGTAAACTATGGCTACACCTTC

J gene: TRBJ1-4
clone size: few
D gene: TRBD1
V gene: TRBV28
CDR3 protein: CASSFGTGGIGEKLFF
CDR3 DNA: TGTGCCAGCAGTTTTGGGACAGGGGGAATAGGTGAAAAACTGTTTTTT

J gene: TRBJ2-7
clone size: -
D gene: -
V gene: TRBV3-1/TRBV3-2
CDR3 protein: CASSQARNEQYF
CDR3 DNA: TGTGCCAGCAGCCAAGCCCGCAACGAGCAGTACTTC

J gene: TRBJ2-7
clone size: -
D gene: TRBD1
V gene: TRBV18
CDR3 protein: CASSPPGTEVYEQYF
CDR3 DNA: TGTGCCAGCTCACCACCGGGGACAGAAGTCTACGAGCAGTACTTC